Below are 10 T cell receptor beta chains sequenced from a single sample in a study of T cell repertoires in cytomegalovirus infection. TCRdb re-derived calls from the reads in MiXCR, one entry per CDR3 protein. The sample gives fewer than 550,000 distinct CDR3 sequences, more than 25% of which show up once; over 10% is in the top ten. Sequencing input: PBMCs. The receptor source for this set is a human donor in good health (CMV status not recorded). Some clones in this sample may be carry-over from other donors' samples.

The table lists this clonotype with a few counts. The V and J genes are TRBV12-3 or TRBV12-4 and TRBJ1-3, with D uncertain. The length of the CDR3 is 13 residues. V gave up 3 bases and J gave up 7 bases, with 10 bases separating them. CDR3 nucleotides: TGTGCCAGCAGTTTTAGCCCGGAGAACACCATATATTTT. Protein: CASSFSPENTIYF.

The chain carries TRBV19 and TRBJ2-2; 12 bases line up with TRBD2. The germline V gene encodes CDR1 LNHDA and CDR2 SQIVND (reference sequence). The CDR3 length is 15 residues. V trimming: 9 bases; J trimming: 6 bases; junction bases outside the gene matches: 8. CDR3 in amino acids: CASRQTSGSAGELFF. The CDR3 nucleotides read TGTGCCAGCCGACAGACTAGCGGGAGCGCCGGGGAGCTGTTTTTT.

Only a few counts were recorded for this clonotype. This chain connects TRBV6-6 to TRBJ1-3; no definite D call. Trimming cost V 5 bases and J 8 bases, with 4 bases left between them. The CDR3 totals 10 residues. Per the germline V gene, CDR1 is MNHNY and CDR2 is SVGAGI (reference sequence). The DNA for the CDR3 is TGTGCCAGCAGTATGGACACCATATATTTT. Its translation: CASSMDTIYF.

This clonotype showed up just a few times. This sequence joins TRBV27 and TRBJ2-2; a weak D match, TRBD2 (5 bases). Trimming took 5 bases from V and 6 from J, leaving 7 bases between them. The CDR3 is made up of 12 amino acids. The germline gives CDR1 MNHEY, CDR2 SMNVEV (reference sequence). DNA for the CDR3: TGTGCCAGCAGTCGGGGTTCCGGGGAGCTGTTTTTT. Translation: CASSRGSGELFF.

The rearrangement joins TRBV24-1 to TRBJ2-3, with unresolved D. Germline V gives CDR1 KGHDR, CDR2 SFDVKD. Trimming took off 7 bases at V and 3 bases at J, with 4 bases between the two ends. This CDR3 region has 11 residues. The CDR3 DNA reads TGTGCCACCAGAGGGACAGATACGCAGTATTTT. Its translation: CATRGTDTQYF.

The chain employs TRBV9 and TRBJ2-7; 10 nucleotides align to TRBD1. Losses at the gene ends were 4 bases for V and 5 bases for J; bases not matched to a gene: 6. The CDR3 spans 14 residues. The germline V gene encodes CDR1 SGDLS and CDR2 YYNGEE. In DNA, the CDR3 is TGTGCCAGCAGCACGGGACAGGGGTCCAACGAGCAGTACTTC. Translating gives CASSTGQGSNEQYF.

The J gene is TRBJ2-3, the V gene TRBV7-3, with TRBD1 matching over 10 bases. Germline-derived CDR1 and CDR2 are SGHTA and FQGTGA. The CDR3 has 15 residues. J lost 3 bases, V lost 5 bases, and 5 bases had no gene match. CDR3 DNA: TGTGCCAGCAGCAGACAGGGGGCACGGACAGATACGCAGTATTTT. It specifies CASSRQGARTDTQYF.

The chain uses TRBV4-3 and TRBJ2-5; 11 nucleotides align to TRBD2. The J segment lost 7 bases and the V segment lost 0 bases, leaving 4 bases of the junction unmatched. Germline loops: CDR1 LGHNA, CDR2 YSLEER. The CDR3 is 15 residues long. The CDR3 DNA sequence: TGCGCCAGCAGCCAAGATGGGACTAGCGGAGCGACCCAGTACTTC. This sequence encodes CASSQDGTSGATQYF.

The J gene is TRBJ1-5, the V gene TRBV7-3, with D possibly being TRBD1 (6 bases). Germline V gene data show CDR1 as SGHTA and CDR2 as FQGTGA. Deletions cut 8 bases from V and 3 bases from J, with 17 bases between. This CDR3 is 15 amino acids long. The CDR3, as DNA: TGTGCCAGCTACGAAGGTCGGACAGTCAATCAGCCCCAGCATTTT. It is translated as CASYEGRTVNQPQHF. Complete variable domain (other parts from reference TRBV7-3 and TRBJ1-5): GAGVSQTPSNKVTEKGKYVELRCDPISGHTALYWYRQSLGQGPEFLIYFQGTGAADDSGLPNDRFFAVRPEGSVSTLKIQRTERGDSAVYLCASYEGRTVNQPQHFGDGTRLSIL.

This clonotype occurred a few times. This chain's CDR3 is CASSPRLAGPGGTDTQYF. CDR3 coding DNA: TGTGCCAGCAGTCCCAGACTAGCGGGCCCGGGTGGCACAGATACGCAGTATTTT. The chain has TRBV27 and TRBJ2-3; 10 bases match TRBD2. Germline V gives CDR1 MNHEY, CDR2 SMNVEV (reference sequence). J gave up 1 base and V 5 bases, and 12 bases lay outside the gene matches. CDR3 size: 18 residues.